This TCR beta chain emerged from a study of shared clonotypes between healthy human individuals. From germline, CDR1 is KGHSH and CDR2 LQKENI. V shed 2 bases, J shed 1 base, and the junction held 0 bases outside the gene matches. This CDR3 is built from 14 residues. This clone was seen once. Other DNA variants within this sample encode the same CDR3. The donors, healthy adults who were HIV-negative, had experienced no recent acute infections or vaccinations. Each cell subset's genomic DNA was divided evenly among several immunoSEQ plates. What was sequenced on ten immunoSEQ deep assay plates was unsorted PBMC DNA. Assay: immunoSEQ multiplex PCR; the TCRdb copy retains only in-frame clones and omits some. The sample records fewer than 650,000 clones, roughly 79% being singletons.

This chain links TRBV18 with TRBJ2-7; 9 bases are shared with TRBD1. The source is a woman between 35 and 50 years old in good health. Some clones in this sample may be carry-over from other donors' samples. Sequenced sample: PBMCs. CDR3 bases: TGTGCCAGCTCACCAGGGACAGGGTCCTACGAGCAGTACTTC. Its protein is CASSPGTGSYEQYF.